This T cell receptor (beta chain) was captured in a study of neurological immune-mediated disorders. The cell input for sorted libraries was 900,000 to 1,000,000, and those cells were CD4+ or CD8+ T cells. Synthesis of cDNA was accomplished via 5'RACE employing 10-nucleotide random UMIs. TCRdb re-called the 5' RACE reads with MiXCR, one entry per CDR3 protein. The table shows about 38,000 distinct CDR3 sequences, with around a tenth occurring only once. Study outcomes and limitations: None of the CDR3 amino acid sequences found in expanded clones was shared across subjects. This suggests that the TCR-beta repertoires were private in all groups. Expansion of TCR clones was greatest in HTLV-1-associated myelopathy and smallest in multiple sclerosis, where it fell below that of healthy controls.

CDR3 length: 15 amino acids. Germline V CDR1 and CDR2: SNHLY, FYNNEI. Trimming left V 7 bases short and J 3 bases short, with 16 bases between. The table lists this clonotype with many counts. What it binds is unknown. The sequencing input was CD4+ T cells from blood. This chain uses TRBV2 with TRBJ1-3; tentatively, D is TRBD1 (5 bases). The receptor's source is a woman in her twenties or thirties with HTLV-1-associated myelopathy (HAM/TSP). The CDR3 DNA follows: TGTGCCAGCAAGCGAACGACAGTTGGTGGAAACACCATATATTTT. Its protein is CASKRTTVGGNTIYF.